These 16 T cell receptor beta chains originate from one sample sequenced in a study of CD4+ T cells in melanoma. Sequenced by immunoSEQ multiplex PCR; TCRdb stores in-frame clones only, minus some. There are approximately 14,000 clones in the sample; about 60% occur only once, and 15% to 17% lies in the top ten. Input material: cells from a culture (not recorded whether cultured in vitro). The receptors derive from a human donor with melanoma.

V gene TRBV11-2 combines with J gene TRBJ1-5; maybe TRBD1 (6 bases). Germline V gene lookup returns CDR1 SGHAT and CDR2 FQNNGV. CDR3 length: 15 residues. V lost 5 bases and J 6 bases, leaving 17 bases between the germline ends. CDR3 region: CASSVTQGTAQPQHF. DNA for the CDR3: TGTGCCAGCAGCGTCACACAGGGTACGGCTCAGCCCCAGCATTTT.

The chain recombines TRBV7-3 with TRBJ1-1, with 10 bases lining up with TRBD1. The germline V gene has CDR1 SGHTA and CDR2 FQGTGA. V trimming: 5 bases; J trimming: 4 bases; junction bases outside the gene matches: 4. This CDR3 has 14 residues. Here the CDR3 DNA reads TGTGCCAGCAGCCCGACAGGGGGCAGCACTGAAGCTTTCTTT. This sequence encodes CASSPTGGSTEAFF.

This chain links TRBV18 with TRBJ2-3; no clear D. V gave up 2 bases and J gave up 2 bases, with 14 bases separating them. This CDR3 has 16 residues. Germline assignment: CDR1 KGHSH and CDR2 LQKENI. As DNA, the CDR3 is TGTGCCAGCTCACCAGGGGTTCTGGGATTCACAGATACGCAGTATTTT. It translates to CASSPGVLGFTDTQYF.

The rearrangement links TRBV29-1 to TRBJ2-1, with D maybe TRBD2 (5 bases). Germline-derived CDR1 and CDR2 are SQVTM and ANQGSEA. V was trimmed by 4 bases and J by 6 bases, leaving 10 bases between them. The CDR3 sequence is 12 residues long. The CDR3 DNA reads TGCAGCGTTGGGGCCGGGGTCAATGAGCAGTTCTTC. Its translation is CSVGAGVNEQFF.

The chain employs TRBV6-1 and TRBJ1-4; 9 nucleotides match TRBD1. After removal of 8 bases from V and 2 bases from J, the junction contained 6 bases not matched to a gene. From germline, CDR1 is MNHNS and CDR2 SASEGT. The CDR3 is made up of 15 amino acids. CDR3 coding DNA: TGTGCCAGCTCGACAGGGGGTTTCACTAATGAAAAACTGTTTTTT. This translates into CASSTGGFTNEKLFF.

This clone was detected only a few times. The gene calls are TRBV4-1 and TRBJ1-3; D is uncertain. The V gene's germline CDR1 is MGHRA and CDR2 YSYEKL. This CDR3 contains 15 residues. Trimming removed 5 bases at V and 0 bases at J, with 11 bases between. CDR3 in amino acids: CASSYTRDSGNTIYF. CDR3 in DNA: TGCGCCAGCAGCTACACTCGGGACTCTGGAAACACCATATATTTT.

This chain links TRBV6-6 with TRBJ1-1, with D possibly being TRBD1 (6 bases). CDR1 is MNHNY, CDR2 SVGAGI, per germline (reference sequence). V was trimmed by 10 bases and J by 2 bases, leaving 11 bases between them. CDR3 length: 12 amino acids. The CDR3 sequence: CATRGGNTEAFF. DNA of the CDR3: TGTGCCACTCGAGGGGGAAACACTGAAGCTTTCTTT.

This clone occurred once. V is TRBV5-4 and J is TRBJ1-1; possible D gene TRBD1, 5 bases. Germline V gene sequence: CDR1 SGHNT, CDR2 YYREEE (reference sequence). The CDR3 has 14 amino acids. V lost 4 bases, J lost 3 bases, and 13 bases lay in between. The DNA of the CDR3 is TGTGCCAGCAGCCTGGCGGGGGGTTACACTGAAGCTTTCTTT. Translation: CASSLAGGYTEAFF. The variable domain in full, with the rest retrieved from reference TRBV5-4 and TRBJ1-1, is ETGVTQSPTHLIKTRGQQVTLRCSSQSGHNTVSWYQQALGQGPQFIFQYYREEENGRGNFPPRFSGLQFPNYSSELNVNALELDDSALYLCASSLAGGYTEAFFGQGTRLTVV.

The V call is TRBV7-8, the J call TRBJ2-3; possible D gene TRBD1, 6 bases. Germline V gene sequence: CDR1 SGHVS, CDR2 FQNEAQ. Trimming shortened V by 4 bases and J by 1 base, and 12 bases separated the two germline ends. CDR3 length: 15 amino acids. CDR3 nucleotide sequence: TGTGCCAGCAGCTGGGGTAGACAGGGCACAGATACGCAGTATTTT. Residues: CASSWGRQGTDTQYF.

The rearrangement links TRBV6-1 to TRBJ1-5, with D unresolved. The CDR3 has 14 residues. CDR1 and CDR2 from the germline V gene are MNHNS and SASEGT. The V and J ends lost 2 bases and 4 bases respectively, with 9 bases between them. This CDR3 reads CASSERAGNQPQHF. The DNA of the CDR3 is TGTGCCAGCAGTGAAAGAGCGGGGAATCAGCCCCAGCATTTT.

This clone was detected a few times. The rearrangement links TRBV5-1 to TRBJ1-2, with no clear D. Germline V gene lookup returns CDR1 SGHRS and CDR2 YFSETQ. The CDR3 is made up of 14 amino acids. The V end lost 5 bases, the J end lost 4 bases, and 15 bases lay between the germline ends. The DNA for the CDR3 is TGCGCCAGCAGATACACTACAGACTCCTATGGCTACACCTTC. Translating it yields CASRYTTDSYGYTF.

This rearrangement joins TRBV11-2 to TRBJ2-5, with TRBD1 as a possible D gene (6 bases). The closer fit of TRBJ2-7 to the DNA end suggests the J call may be wrong. CDR1 is SGHAT, CDR2 FQNNGV, per germline. This CDR3 has 14 amino acids. In nucleotides, the CDR3 is TGTGCCAGCAGCCGGTGGACAGTCGCCTACGAGCAGTACTTC. This translates into CASSRWTVAYEQYF.

This clone showed up just a few times. The J gene is TRBJ1-1, the V gene TRBV27; TRBD1 is a possible D gene (5 bases). The CDR3 contains 14 residues. Germline V gene data show CDR1 as MNHEY and CDR2 as SMNVEV (reference sequence). V was clipped by 7 bases and J by 5 bases, with 17 bases between them. The CDR3 is CASTPRAGETEAFF. In DNA form, the CDR3 reads TGTGCCAGCACCCCTCGGGCGGGGGAAACTGAAGCTTTCTTT.

This clone was picked up a small number of times. The rearrangement uses TRBV12-5 and TRBJ1-1, with TRBD1 as a possible D gene (5 bases). The CDR3 extends over 15 amino acids. CDR1 and CDR2 (germline): LGHNT, FRNRAP. Trimming removed 1 base from V and 4 bases from J, with 13 bases in between. CDR3 sequence reads: CASGLALMGGTEAFF. The CDR3 DNA reads as TGTGCTAGTGGTTTGGCACTTATGGGGGGCACTGAAGCTTTCTTT.

The chain employs TRBV30 and TRBJ2-3; no clear D gene. The germline V gene encodes CDR1 GTSNPN and CDR2 SVGIG (reference sequence). The CDR3 is 17 amino acids. V was cut by 4 bases and J by 0 bases, with 20 bases left in between. CDR3 amino acids: CAWTGPRRLTSTDTQYF. The DNA for the CDR3 is TGTGCCTGGACCGGCCCCCGGCGGTTAACTAGCACAGATACGCAGTATTTT. Filled out from reference TRBV30 and TRBJ2-3, the complete variable domain reads SQTIHQWPATLVQPVGSPLSLECTVEGTSNPNLYWYRQAAGRGLQLLFYSVGIGQISSEVPQNLSASRPQDRQFILSSKKLLLSDSGFYLCAWTGPRRLTSTDTQYFGPGTRLTVL.

The chain is built from TRBV19 and TRBJ1-1, with TRBD1 matching 11 bases. This CDR3 region has 13 residues. The V and J ends lost 4 bases and 8 bases, in that order; junction bases with no gene match: 3. Germline V gene sequence: CDR1 LNHDA, CDR2 SQIVND (reference sequence). DNA for the CDR3: TGTGCCAGTAGTAACCGGGACAGGGGGGAAGCTTTCTTT. Encoded protein: CASSNRDRGEAFF.